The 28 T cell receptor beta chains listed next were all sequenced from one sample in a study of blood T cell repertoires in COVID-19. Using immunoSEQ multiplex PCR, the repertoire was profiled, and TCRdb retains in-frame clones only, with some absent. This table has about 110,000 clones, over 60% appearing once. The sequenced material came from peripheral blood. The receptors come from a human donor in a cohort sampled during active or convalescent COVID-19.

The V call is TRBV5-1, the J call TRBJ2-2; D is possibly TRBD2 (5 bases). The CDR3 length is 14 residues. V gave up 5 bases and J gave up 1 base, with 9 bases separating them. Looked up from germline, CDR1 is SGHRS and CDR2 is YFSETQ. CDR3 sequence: CASRPDWNTGELFF. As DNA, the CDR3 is TGCGCCAGCAGGCCGGACTGGAACACCGGGGAGCTGTTTTTT.

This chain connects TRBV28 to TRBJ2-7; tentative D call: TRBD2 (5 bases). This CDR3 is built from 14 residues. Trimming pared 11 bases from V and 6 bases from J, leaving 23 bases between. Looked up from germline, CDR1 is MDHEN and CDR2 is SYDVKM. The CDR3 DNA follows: TGTGCCGTCGGAGACTATACCGGGATTGCCGAGCAGTACTTC. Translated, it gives CAVGDYTGIAEQYF. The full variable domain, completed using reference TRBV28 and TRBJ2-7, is DVKVTQSSRYLVKRTGEKVFLECVQDMDHENMFWYRQDPGLGLRLIYFSYDVKMKEKGDIPEGYSVSREKKERFSLILESASTNQTSMYLCAVGDYTGIAEQYFGPGTRLTVT.

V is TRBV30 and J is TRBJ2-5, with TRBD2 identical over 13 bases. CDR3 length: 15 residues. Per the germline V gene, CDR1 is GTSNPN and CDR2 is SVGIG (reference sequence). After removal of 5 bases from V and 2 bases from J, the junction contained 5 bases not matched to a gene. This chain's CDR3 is CAWGPGLAGQETQYF. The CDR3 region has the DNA TGTGCCTGGGGGCCGGGACTAGCGGGACAAGAGACCCAGTACTTC.

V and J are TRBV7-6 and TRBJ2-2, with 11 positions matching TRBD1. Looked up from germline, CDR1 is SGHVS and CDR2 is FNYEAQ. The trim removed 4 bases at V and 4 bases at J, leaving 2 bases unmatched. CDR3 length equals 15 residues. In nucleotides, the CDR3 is TGTGCCAGCAGCTCCGGACAGGGGGCCACCGGGGAGCTGTTTTTT. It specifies CASSSGQGATGELFF.

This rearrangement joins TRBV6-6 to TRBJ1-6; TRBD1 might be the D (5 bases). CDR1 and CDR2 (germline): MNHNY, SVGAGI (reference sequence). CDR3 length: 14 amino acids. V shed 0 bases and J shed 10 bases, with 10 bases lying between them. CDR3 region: CASSYSPGRSPLHF. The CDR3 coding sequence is TGTGCCAGCAGTTACTCTCCAGGGCGCTCACCCCTCCACTTT.

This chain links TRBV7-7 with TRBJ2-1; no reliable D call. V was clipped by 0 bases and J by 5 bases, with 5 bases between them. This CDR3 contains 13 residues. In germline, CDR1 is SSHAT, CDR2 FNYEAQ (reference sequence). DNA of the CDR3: TGTGCCAGCAGCTTAGCCGGAGACAATGAGCAGTTCTTC. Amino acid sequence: CASSLAGDNEQFF.

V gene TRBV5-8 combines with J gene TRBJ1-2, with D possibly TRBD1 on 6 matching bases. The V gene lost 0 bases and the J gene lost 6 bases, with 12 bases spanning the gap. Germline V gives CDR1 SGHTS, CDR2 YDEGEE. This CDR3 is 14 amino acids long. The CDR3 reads CASSLVQGRDGYTF. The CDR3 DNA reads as TGTGCCAGCAGCTTGGTTCAGGGGAGGGATGGCTACACCTTC.

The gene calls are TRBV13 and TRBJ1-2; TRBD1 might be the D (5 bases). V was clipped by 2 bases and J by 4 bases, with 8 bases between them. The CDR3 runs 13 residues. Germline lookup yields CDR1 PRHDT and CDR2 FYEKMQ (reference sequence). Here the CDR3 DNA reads TGTGCCAGCAGCTTATTGGGGGGCTATGGCTACACCTTC. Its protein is CASSLLGGYGYTF.

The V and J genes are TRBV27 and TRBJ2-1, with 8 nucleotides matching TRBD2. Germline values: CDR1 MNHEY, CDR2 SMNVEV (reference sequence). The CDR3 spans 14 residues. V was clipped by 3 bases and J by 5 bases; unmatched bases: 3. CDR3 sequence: CASSFGGVDNEQFF. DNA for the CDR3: TGTGCCAGCAGTTTCGGGGGGGTGGACAATGAGCAGTTCTTC.

The CDR3 loop is CASSWPRGIEQFF. CDR3 DNA sequence: TGTGCCAGCAGCTGGCCCCGGGGGATCGAGCAGTTCTTC. The chain has TRBV28 and TRBJ2-1, with a possible D match to TRBD2 (6 bases). Trimming shortened V by 6 bases and J by 10 bases, and 16 bases separated the two germline ends. The CDR3 is made up of 13 amino acids. Germline values: CDR1 MDHEN, CDR2 SYDVKM.

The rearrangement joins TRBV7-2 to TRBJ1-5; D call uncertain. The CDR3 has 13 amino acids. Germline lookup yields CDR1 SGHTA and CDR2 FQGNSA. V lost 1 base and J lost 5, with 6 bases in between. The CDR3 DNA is TGTGCCAGCAGCTTAGAAGCGGATCAGCCCCAGCATTTT. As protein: CASSLEADQPQHF. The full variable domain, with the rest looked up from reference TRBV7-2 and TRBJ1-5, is GAGVSQSPSNKVTEKGKDVELRCDPISGHTALYWYRQSLGQGLEFLIYFQGNSAPDKSGLPSDRFSAERTGGSVSTLTIQRTQQEDSAVYLCASSLEADQPQHFGDGTRLSIL.

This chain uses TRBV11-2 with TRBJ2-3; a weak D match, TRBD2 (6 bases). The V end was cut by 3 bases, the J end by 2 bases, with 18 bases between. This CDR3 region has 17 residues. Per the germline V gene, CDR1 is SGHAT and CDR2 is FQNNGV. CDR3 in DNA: TGTGCCAGCAGCTTTCAGGGCGGGGTAATACTCACAGATACGCAGTATTTT. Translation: CASSFQGGVILTDTQYF.

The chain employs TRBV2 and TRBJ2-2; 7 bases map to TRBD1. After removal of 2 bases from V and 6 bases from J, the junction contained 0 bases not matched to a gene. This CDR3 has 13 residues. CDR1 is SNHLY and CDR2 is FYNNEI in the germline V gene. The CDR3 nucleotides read TGTGCCAGCAGTGAAACAGGGGCCGGGGAGCTGTTTTTT. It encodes CASSETGAGELFF.

The DNA for the CDR3 is TGCAGCGTTTCATTAGGGAGCTACGAGCAGTACTTC. It translates to CSVSLGSYEQYF. The gene calls are TRBV29-1 and TRBJ2-7, with D possibly matching TRBD2 (5 bases). V gave up 5 bases and J gave up 3 bases, with 11 bases separating them. Germline assignment: CDR1 SQVTM and CDR2 ANQGSEA. The CDR3 consists of 12 residues.

Written as DNA, the CDR3 is TGTGCCAGTAGTATTCCCACCAGGGACAGAAACTATGGCTACACCTTC. Its protein product is CASSIPTRDRNYGYTF. The rearrangement links TRBV19 to TRBJ1-2, with 7 bases that match TRBD1. Germline values: CDR1 LNHDA, CDR2 SQIVND (reference sequence). CDR3 length equals 16 residues. The V segment lost 3 bases and the J segment 2 bases; nucleotides outside the gene matches: 9.

The CDR3 coding sequence is TGTGCCAGCTTTCCGGGACAGGGGGCATCGGGAAACACTGAAGCTTTCTTT. Protein product: CASFPGQGASGNTEAFF. The V and J genes are TRBV18 and TRBJ1-1; 12 nucleotides align to TRBD1. The germline gives CDR1 KGHSH, CDR2 LQKENI. This CDR3 region has 17 residues. With 7 bases clipped from V and 2 bases from J, the junction kept 11 bases outside the gene matches.

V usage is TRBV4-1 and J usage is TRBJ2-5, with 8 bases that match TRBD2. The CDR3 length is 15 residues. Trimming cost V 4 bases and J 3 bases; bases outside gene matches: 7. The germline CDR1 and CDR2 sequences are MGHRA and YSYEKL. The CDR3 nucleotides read TGCGCCAGCAGCCCCCTCCGCGGGGGGAAAGAGACCCAGTACTTC. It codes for CASSPLRGGKETQYF.

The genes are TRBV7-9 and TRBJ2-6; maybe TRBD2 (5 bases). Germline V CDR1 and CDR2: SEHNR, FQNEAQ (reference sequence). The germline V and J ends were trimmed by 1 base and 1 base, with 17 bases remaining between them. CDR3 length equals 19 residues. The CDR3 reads CASSLGGRGLGSGANVLTF. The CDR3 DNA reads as TGTGCCAGCAGCTTAGGTGGAAGAGGGTTAGGGTCTGGGGCCAACGTCCTGACTTTC.

CDR3 nucleotides: TGTGCCAGCAGCCAAGATAGCAGGGCCAATGAGCAGTTCTTC. It codes for CASSQDSRANEQFF. The chain joins TRBV3-1 (or the pseudogene TRBV3-2) to TRBJ2-1; D might be TRBD1 (5 bases). The CDR3 length is 14 residues. Germline V gene sequence: CDR1 LGHDT, CDR2 YNNKEL (reference sequence). Trimming cost V 0 bases and J 6 bases, with 9 bases left between them.

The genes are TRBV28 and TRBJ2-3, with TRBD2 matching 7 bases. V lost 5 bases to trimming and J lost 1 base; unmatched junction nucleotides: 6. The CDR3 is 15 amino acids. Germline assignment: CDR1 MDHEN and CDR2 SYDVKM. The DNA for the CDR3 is TGTGCCAGCAGTCGGGGCGGGAGCGGCACAGATACGCAGTATTTT. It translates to CASSRGGSGTDTQYF. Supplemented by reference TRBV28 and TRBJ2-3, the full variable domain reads DVKVTQSSRYLVKRTGEKVFLECVQDMDHENMFWYRQDPGLGLRLIYFSYDVKMKEKGDIPEGYSVSREKKERFSLILESASTNQTSMYLCASSRGGSGTDTQYFGPGTRLTVL.

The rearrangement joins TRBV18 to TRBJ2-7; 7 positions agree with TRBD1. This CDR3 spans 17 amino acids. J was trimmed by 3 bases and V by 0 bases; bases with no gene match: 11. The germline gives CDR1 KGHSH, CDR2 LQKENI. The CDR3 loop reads CASSPPGQADSDYEQYF. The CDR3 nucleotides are TGTGCCAGCTCACCACCTGGACAGGCCGACTCGGACTACGAGCAGTACTTC. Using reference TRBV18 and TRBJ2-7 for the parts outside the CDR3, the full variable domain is NAGVMQNPRHLVRRRGQEARLRCSPMKGHSHVYWYRQLPEEGLKFMVYLQKENIIDESGMPKERFSAEFPKEGPSILRIQQVVRGDSAAYFCASSPPGQADSDYEQYFGPGTRLTVT.

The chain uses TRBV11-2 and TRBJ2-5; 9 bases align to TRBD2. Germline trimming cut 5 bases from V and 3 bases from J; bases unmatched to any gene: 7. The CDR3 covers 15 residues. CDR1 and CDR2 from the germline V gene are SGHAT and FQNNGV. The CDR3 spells CASSPSGDRKETQYF. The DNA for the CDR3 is TGTGCCAGCAGCCCTAGCGGGGACCGAAAAGAGACCCAGTACTTC.

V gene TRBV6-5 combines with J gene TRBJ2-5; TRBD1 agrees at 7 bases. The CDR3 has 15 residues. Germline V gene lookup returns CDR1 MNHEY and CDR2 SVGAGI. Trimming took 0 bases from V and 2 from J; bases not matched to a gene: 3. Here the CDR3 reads CASSYSGGPQETQYF. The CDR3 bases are TGTGCCAGCAGTTACTCAGGGGGCCCTCAAGAGACCCAGTACTTC.

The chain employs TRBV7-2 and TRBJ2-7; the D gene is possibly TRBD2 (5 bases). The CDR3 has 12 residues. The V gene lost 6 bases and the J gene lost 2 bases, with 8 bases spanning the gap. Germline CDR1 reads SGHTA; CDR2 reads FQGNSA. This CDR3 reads CASRSGAYEQYF. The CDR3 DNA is TGTGCCAGCAGGAGCGGCGCCTACGAGCAGTACTTC.

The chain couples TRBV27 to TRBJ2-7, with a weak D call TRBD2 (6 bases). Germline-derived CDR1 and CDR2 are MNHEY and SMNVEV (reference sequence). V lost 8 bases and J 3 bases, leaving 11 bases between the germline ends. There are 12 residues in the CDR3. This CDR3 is CASGDSIYEQYF. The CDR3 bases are TGTGCCAGCGGGGACTCAATCTACGAGCAGTACTTC.

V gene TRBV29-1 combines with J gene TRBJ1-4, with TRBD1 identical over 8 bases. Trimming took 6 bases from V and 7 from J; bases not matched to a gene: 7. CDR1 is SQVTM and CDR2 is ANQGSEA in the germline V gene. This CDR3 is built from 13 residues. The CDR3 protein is CSVQGALSEKLFF. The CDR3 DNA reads TGCAGCGTCCAGGGGGCGCTGAGTGAAAAACTGTTTTTT.

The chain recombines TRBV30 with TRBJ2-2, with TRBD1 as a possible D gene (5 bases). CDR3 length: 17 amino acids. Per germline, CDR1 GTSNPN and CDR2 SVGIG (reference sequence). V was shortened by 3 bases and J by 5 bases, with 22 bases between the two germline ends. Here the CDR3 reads CAWSAGLLGVWTGELFF. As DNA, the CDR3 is TGTGCCTGGAGCGCAGGGCTTTTGGGTGTGTGGACCGGGGAGCTGTTTTTT.

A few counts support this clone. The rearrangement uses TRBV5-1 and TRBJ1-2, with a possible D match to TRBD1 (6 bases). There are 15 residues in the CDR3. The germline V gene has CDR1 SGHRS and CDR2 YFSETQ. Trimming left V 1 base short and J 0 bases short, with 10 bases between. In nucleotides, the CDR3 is TGCGCCAGCAGCTTGAACGGGGACACTAACTATGGCTACACCTTC. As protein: CASSLNGDTNYGYTF.